A single sample is the source of the 29 T cell receptor beta chains below, sequenced in a study of cytomegalovirus exposure and HLA in healthy donors. A multiplex PCR was run with 60 Vbeta primers and 13 Jbeta primers. Profiled with immunoSEQ multiplex PCR; TCRdb holds only in-frame clones, not every one. Here the sample spans some 130,000 clones, over 50% being singletons. The sample consisted of PBMCs. The receptor source for this set is a human donor in good health.

This clone turned up a few times. This sequence joins TRBV5-1 and TRBJ2-2; D ambiguous. The CDR3 totals 12 residues. The V and J ends lost 4 bases and 8 bases respectively, with 9 bases between them. CDR1 is SGHRS, CDR2 YFSETQ, per germline. The CDR3 protein is CASSENTGELFF. DNA of the CDR3: TGCGCCAGCAGCGAAAATACTGGGGAGCTGTTTTTT. Complete variable domain (other parts from reference TRBV5-1 and TRBJ2-2): KAGVTQTPRYLIKTRGQQVTLSCSPISGHRSVSWYQQTPGQGLQFLFEYFSETQRNKGNFPGRFSGRQFSNSRSEMNVSTLELGDSALYLCASSENTGELFFGEGSRLTVL.

This sequence joins TRBV10-3 and TRBJ2-1; TRBD1 matches at 7 bases. The length of the CDR3 is 12 residues. Germline CDR1 is ENHRY and CDR2 is SYGVKD. V lost 8 bases and J lost 6; bases outside the gene matches: 4. The CDR3 DNA sequence: TGTGCCATCCGGGACAGCGTCAATGAGCAGTTCTTC. It translates to CAIRDSVNEQFF.

The chain links TRBV9 to TRBJ1-2; D gene uncertain. The germline gives CDR1 SGDLS, CDR2 YYNGEE. V lost 3 bases to trimming and J lost 3 bases, with 6 bases between them. CDR3 length: 12 residues. This CDR3 reads CASSALDYGYTF. CDR3 coding DNA: TGTGCCAGCAGCGCCCTCGACTATGGCTACACCTTC.

This clone was seen a single time. V is TRBV7-3 and J is TRBJ1-1; tentatively, D is TRBD1 (6 bases). Trimming pared 5 bases from V and 5 bases from J, leaving 15 bases between. The CDR3 totals 14 residues. CDR1 is SGHTA, CDR2 FQGTGA, per germline. The DNA of the CDR3 is TGTGCCAGCAGCCAGGACGCAGGGGTTACTGAAGCTTTCTTT. Residues: CASSQDAGVTEAFF.

The chain employs TRBV2 and TRBJ2-1, with 9 nucleotides matching TRBD2. CDR1 and CDR2 (germline): SNHLY, FYNNEI. The CDR3 is 13 amino acids. Trimming removed 8 bases from V and 4 bases from J; junction bases left unmatched: 3. CDR3 nucleotides: TGTGCCAGCTCAAGCGGGAGGTACAATGAGCAGTTCTTC. The encoded protein is CASSSGRYNEQFF.

This clone was counted a few times. The chain joins TRBV5-1 to TRBJ1-4; 7 nucleotides match TRBD1. Losses at the gene ends were 4 bases for V and 5 bases for J; bases not matched to a gene: 5. CDR1 is SGHRS, CDR2 YFSETQ, per germline. The CDR3 loop spans 14 amino acids. This CDR3 reads CASSRGQPNEKLFF. CDR3 bases: TGCGCCAGCAGCAGGGGACAGCCAAATGAAAAACTGTTTTTT.

The chain uses TRBV6-5 and TRBJ1-1, with D tentatively TRBD1 (5 bases). The CDR3 is 13 amino acids. V gave up 6 bases and J gave up 2 bases, with 10 bases separating them. CDR1 is MNHEY and CDR2 is SVGAGI in the germline V gene. The CDR3 here is CASRQQVNTEAFF. CDR3 in DNA: TGTGCCAGCAGGCAACAGGTAAACACTGAAGCTTTCTTT.

This clone was seen a single time. The gene calls are TRBV28 and TRBJ2-7, with 10 bases matching TRBD2. The CDR3 runs to 14 residues. J gave up 2 bases and V 7 bases, and 5 bases lay outside the gene matches. Germline CDR1 and CDR2: MDHEN and SYDVKM. The CDR3, as DNA: TGTGCCAGCACTTCCACTAGCGGGACCTACGAGCAGTACTTC. Protein: CASTSTSGTYEQYF. The variable domain in full, completed from reference TRBV28 and TRBJ2-7, reads DVKVTQSSRYLVKRTGEKVFLECVQDMDHENMFWYRQDPGLGLRLIYFSYDVKMKEKGDIPEGYSVSREKKERFSLILESASTNQTSMYLCASTSTSGTYEQYFGPGTRLTVT.

The chain couples TRBV5-4 to TRBJ2-2; TRBD1 agrees at 7 bases. Trimming cost V 0 bases and J 7 bases; bases outside gene matches: 6. The CDR3 has 15 residues. Germline CDR1 reads SGHNT; CDR2 reads YYREEE (reference sequence). CDR3 residues: CASSLDRGYHGELFF. The CDR3 DNA follows: TGTGCCAGCAGCTTGGACAGGGGTTATCACGGGGAGCTGTTTTTT.

J is TRBJ1-1 and V is TRBV27; D gene unclear. This CDR3 has 13 residues. V lost 4 bases to trimming and J lost 11 bases, with 17 bases between them. The germline V gene has CDR1 MNHEY and CDR2 SMNVEV (reference sequence). In nucleotides, the CDR3 is TGTGCCAGCAGTTCCCCTCGTCCCGGGAAGGCTTTCTTT. Translation: CASSSPRPGKAFF.

The chain carries TRBV28 and TRBJ1-4; the D gene is possibly TRBD1 (6 bases). This CDR3 has 14 residues. Looked up from germline, CDR1 is MDHEN and CDR2 is SYDVKM. Trimming pared 7 bases from V and 2 bases from J, leaving 11 bases between. DNA for the CDR3: TGTGCCAGCACCCCAACAGGGACTAATGAAAAACTGTTTTTT. Its translation is CASTPTGTNEKLFF.

Comment on this clone: One end of the junction is discordant with germline, which a read error may explain. The identical CDR3 is also encoded by other nucleotide sequences in the sample. This sequence joins TRBV10-3 and TRBJ2-7; D may be TRBD2 (6 bases). The CDR3 is 15 residues long. In germline, CDR1 is ENHRY, CDR2 SYGVKD. Here the CDR3 DNA reads TGTGCCATCAGCGAGTCGCAGGGTCCGGAGGGGGAGCAGTACTTC. Its protein is CAISESQGPEGEQYF.

V gene TRBV14 combines with J gene TRBJ2-3; D is perhaps TRBD1 (5 bases). The germline V and J ends were trimmed by 0 bases and 2 bases, with 12 bases remaining between them. CDR3 length equals 16 residues. In germline, CDR1 is SGHDN, CDR2 FVKESK. As DNA, the CDR3 is TGTGCCAGCAGCCAAGATTTGACAGTTTACACAGATACGCAGTATTTT. Translation gives CASSQDLTVYTDTQYF.

This sequence joins TRBV27 and TRBJ1-1; 8 nucleotides match TRBD1. The CDR3 extends over 14 amino acids. V trimming: 3 bases; J trimming: 1 base; junction bases outside the gene matches: 1. Germline CDR1 reads MNHEY; CDR2 reads SMNVEV (reference sequence). The CDR3 nucleotides read TGTGCCAGCAGTTTTGGGACAGGGAACACTGAAGCTTTCTTT. It is translated as CASSFGTGNTEAFF.

This clone was observed a few times. The rearrangement joins TRBV5-1 to TRBJ2-2, with D unresolved. Germline values: CDR1 SGHRS, CDR2 YFSETQ. The CDR3 consists of 14 residues. V gave up 0 bases and J gave up 2 bases, with 5 bases separating them. CDR3 region: CASSLVANTGELFF. CDR3 sequence (DNA): TGCGCCAGCAGCTTGGTAGCAAACACCGGGGAGCTGTTTTTT.

This clone occurred a few times. V and J are TRBV7-9 and TRBJ2-7; weak D call: TRBD2 (5 bases). The CDR3 consists of 15 residues. Germline CDR1 reads SEHNR; CDR2 reads FQNEAQ (reference sequence). Trimming removed 1 base from V and 4 bases from J, with 14 bases in between. Here the CDR3 DNA reads TGTGCCAGCAGCTTAGGAGGAGGTTACGTTTACGAGCAGTACTTC. Its translation: CASSLGGGYVYEQYF.

The chain uses TRBV7-2 and TRBJ2-5; D remains unclear. The germline gives CDR1 SGHTA, CDR2 FQGNSA. This CDR3 is 14 amino acids long. V gave up 1 base and J gave up 2 bases, with 8 bases separating them. Written as DNA, the CDR3 is TGTGCCAGCAGCTTAGGTTTCCATCAAGAGACCCAGTACTTC. It is translated as CASSLGFHQETQYF.

The chain couples TRBV4-2 to TRBJ2-1; 9 positions agree with TRBD2. The CDR3 extends over 15 amino acids. The germline V gene encodes CDR1 LGHNA and CDR2 YNFKEQ. Germline trimming cut 0 bases from V and 6 bases from J; bases unmatched to any gene: 3. Written as DNA, the CDR3 is TGTGCCAGCAGCCAAGACTTACTAGCGGGCAATGAGCAGTTCTTC. Translated: CASSQDLLAGNEQFF.

This clone was seen a few times. The rearrangement joins TRBV7-9 to TRBJ2-1; 12 positions agree with TRBD2. The CDR3 has 16 amino acids. Per germline, CDR1 SEHNR and CDR2 FQNEAQ (reference sequence). Trimming cost V 5 bases and J 5 bases; bases outside gene matches: 7. The CDR3 coding sequence is TGTGCCAGCAGCCGCTCGGGACTAGCGGGCCACAATGAGCAGTTCTTC. Its protein product is CASSRSGLAGHNEQFF.

This rearrangement joins TRBV9 to TRBJ2-1; 11 bases are a match to TRBD2. V lost 0 bases and J lost 7; bases outside the gene matches: 6. This CDR3 is built from 16 residues. Germline loops: CDR1 SGDLS, CDR2 YYNGEE. In DNA form, the CDR3 reads TGTGCCAGCAGCGTAGCGTCTAGCGGGAGGAGGAATGAGCAGTTCTTC. Encoded protein: CASSVASSGRRNEQFF.

This sequence joins TRBV5-6 and TRBJ2-1, with TRBD2 matching 11 bases. Trimming at V came to 1 base and at J to 10 bases, leaving 1 base not matched to a gene. Germline V gene sequence: CDR1 SGHDT, CDR2 YYEEEE. The CDR3 is 13 residues long. The CDR3 loop is CASSLTSGREQFF. The DNA of the CDR3 is TGTGCCAGCAGCTTGACTAGCGGGAGAGAGCAGTTCTTC. The complete variable domain, with remaining parts taken from reference TRBV5-6 and TRBJ2-1, reads DAGVTQSPTHLIKTRGQQVTLRCSPKSGHDTVSWYQQALGQGPQFIFQYYEEEERQRGNFPDRFSGHQFPNYSSELNVNALLLGDSALYLCASSLTSGREQFFGPGTRLTVL.

The rearrangement joins TRBV5-1 to TRBJ1-4, with D hard to call. The length of the CDR3 is 16 residues. Germline CDR1 is SGHRS and CDR2 is YFSETQ. V was clipped by 4 bases and J by 8 bases, with 21 bases between them. CDR3 coding DNA: TGCGCCAGCAGCGCCGAACGACTCTTTGACCCCGAAAAACTGTTTTTT. This translates into CASSAERLFDPEKLFF.

The genes are TRBV5-1 and TRBJ2-1; a weak D match, TRBD2 (6 bases). The germline V and J ends were trimmed by 0 bases and 3 bases, with 13 bases remaining between them. The CDR3 runs 16 residues. The germline gives CDR1 SGHRS, CDR2 YFSETQ. CDR3 loop: CASSLGDSGGYNEQFF. In DNA, the CDR3 is TGCGCCAGCAGCTTGGGAGATAGCGGCGGCTACAATGAGCAGTTCTTC. Complete variable domain (other parts from reference TRBV5-1 and TRBJ2-1): KAGVTQTPRYLIKTRGQQVTLSCSPISGHRSVSWYQQTPGQGLQFLFEYFSETQRNKGNFPGRFSGRQFSNSRSEMNVSTLELGDSALYLCASSLGDSGGYNEQFFGPGTRLTVL.

This clone occurred a few times. V usage is TRBV5-1 and J usage is TRBJ2-5; 8 positions match TRBD2. The CDR3 length is 16 residues. The junction had 6 bases not matched to a gene; V was cut back by 0 bases and J by 2 bases. From germline, CDR1 is SGHRS and CDR2 YFSETQ. In nucleotides, the CDR3 is TGCGCCAGCAGCTTGGGGGTAGCGGGACGACAAGAGACCCAGTACTTC. It is translated as CASSLGVAGRQETQYF.

The chain employs TRBV28 and TRBJ1-2; TRBD1 is a possible D gene (5 bases). Trimming took 10 bases from V and 3 from J, leaving 18 bases between them. Per germline, CDR1 MDHEN and CDR2 SYDVKM. This CDR3 has 14 residues. The DNA of the CDR3 is TGTGCCACCAGAATACAGGCGAAACACTATGGCTACACCTTC. Protein: CATRIQAKHYGYTF.

V gene TRBV5-1 combines with J gene TRBJ1-6, with 7 bases aligning to TRBD1. J lost 9 bases, V lost 4 bases, and 10 bases had no gene match. This CDR3 has 15 amino acids. Germline-derived CDR1 and CDR2 are SGHRS and YFSETQ. The CDR3 nucleotides read TGCGCCAGCAGCAACGATGGCGACAGGGTTTCACCCCTCCACTTT. Translating gives CASSNDGDRVSPLHF.

This sequence joins TRBV2 and TRBJ2-4; TRBD2 aligns across 10 bases. V lost 7 bases, J lost 7 bases, and 7 bases stayed unmatched. Germline V lookup: CDR1 SNHLY, CDR2 FYNNEI. The CDR3 runs 14 residues. Here the CDR3 DNA reads TGTGCCAGCACGCCGGGACTAGCGAGGAACATTCAGTACTTC. Translating gives CASTPGLARNIQYF.

DNA of the CDR3: TGTGCCAGCAGTTATTCCCGGGACACTGAAGCTTTCTTT. Its protein is CASSYSRDTEAFF. The gene calls are TRBV6-6 and TRBJ1-1; D remains ambiguous. Trimming removed 3 bases at V and 3 bases at J, with 8 bases between. CDR3 size: 13 residues. Germline CDR1 MNHNY, CDR2 SVGAGI (reference sequence).

The chain joins TRBV9 to TRBJ1-5, with D hard to call. CDR1 SGDLS and CDR2 YYNGEE come from the germline V gene. The CDR3 is 15 residues long. V was shortened by 3 bases and J by 6 bases, with 16 bases between the two germline ends. The CDR3 reads CASSAGSPGGQPQHF. Here the CDR3 DNA reads TGTGCCAGCAGCGCCGGGAGCCCCGGAGGTCAGCCCCAGCATTTT.